This paragraph reports one TCR beta chain. Its antigen is unidentified. The sample comes from a study of T-cell memory formation after mild COVID-19. Study at large: Largely donor-specific sequence clusters came from a couple of donors. Findings and limits, study-wide: The study found balanced CD4/CD8 in clones contracting day 15 to 85 and a CD4+ lean in later expanders. Pre-infection memory held some responding clones, suggesting pre-existing cross-reactive T cells responded.

UMIs and sample barcodes were carried by the TCR alpha and TCR beta cDNA libraries that 5'RACE produced using constant-segment primers. A single record per CDR3 protein comes from TCRdb applying MiXCR to the 5' RACE reads. The data show about 560,000 distinct CDR3 sequences, less than 25% seen once. CDR1 is LNHNV and CDR2 is YYDKDF in the germline V gene (reference sequence). The CDR3 has 15 amino acids. V was pared by 4 bases and J by 5 bases, with 17 bases between. The receptor comes from an adult woman who had mild COVID-19 (a few samples of this study predate the infection). Cell type and time point are not known. The chain uses TRBV15 and TRBJ2-5; D is possibly TRBD2 (5 bases). Sequenced: PBMCs or a T cell subset sorted from them (not recorded which). The CDR3 region is CATSTKDWYFETQYF. In DNA, the CDR3 is TGTGCCACCAGCACGAAGGACTGGTACTTTGAGACCCAGTACTTC.